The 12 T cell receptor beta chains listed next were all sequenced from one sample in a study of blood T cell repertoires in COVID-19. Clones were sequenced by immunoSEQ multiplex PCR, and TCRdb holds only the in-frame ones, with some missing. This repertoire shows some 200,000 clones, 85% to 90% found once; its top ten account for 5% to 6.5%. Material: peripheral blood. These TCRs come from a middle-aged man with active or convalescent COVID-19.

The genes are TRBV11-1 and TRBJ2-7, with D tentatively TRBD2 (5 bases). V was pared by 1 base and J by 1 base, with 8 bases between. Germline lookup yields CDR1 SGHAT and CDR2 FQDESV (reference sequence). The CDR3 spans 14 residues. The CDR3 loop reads CASSLVTGSYEQYF. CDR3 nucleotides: TGTGCCAGCAGCTTAGTCACGGGGTCCTACGAGCAGTACTTC.

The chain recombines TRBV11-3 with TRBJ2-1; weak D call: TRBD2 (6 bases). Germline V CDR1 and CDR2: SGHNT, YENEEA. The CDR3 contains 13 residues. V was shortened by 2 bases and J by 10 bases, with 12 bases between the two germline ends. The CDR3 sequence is CASSLTKAGEQFF. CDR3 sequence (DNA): TGTGCCAGCAGCTTAACTAAGGCGGGGGAGCAGTTCTTC. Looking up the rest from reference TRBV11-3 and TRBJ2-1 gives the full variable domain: EAGVVQSPRYKIIEKKQPVAFWCNPISGHNTLYWYLQNLGQGPELLIRYENEEAVDDSQLPKDRFSAERLKGVDSTLKIQPAELGDSAVYLCASSLTKAGEQFFGPGTRLTVL.

Written as DNA, the CDR3 is TGTGCCAGCAGTGAAGCGGACAGGTGGAACTATGGCTACACCTTC. This gives the protein CASSEADRWNYGYTF. The chain employs TRBV6-1 and TRBJ1-2; 7 bases are a match to TRBD1. This CDR3 is 15 amino acids long. J lost 2 bases, V lost 0 bases, and 3 bases had no gene match. In germline, CDR1 is MNHNS, CDR2 SASEGT.

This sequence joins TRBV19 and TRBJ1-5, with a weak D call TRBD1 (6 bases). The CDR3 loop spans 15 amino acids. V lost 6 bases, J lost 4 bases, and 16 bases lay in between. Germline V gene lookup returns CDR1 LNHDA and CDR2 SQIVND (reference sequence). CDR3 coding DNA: TGTGCCAGTAGCCAGACGGGACACACAAATCAGCCCCAGCATTTT. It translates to CASSQTGHTNQPQHF.

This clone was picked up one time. The CDR3 loop is CASSWQLHGETQYF. The CDR3 nucleotides are TGTGCCAGTAGTTGGCAACTCCACGGGGAGACCCAGTACTTC. The rearrangement uses TRBV19 and TRBJ2-5; unclear D gene. Germline loops: CDR1 LNHDA, CDR2 SQIVND (reference sequence). This CDR3 is built from 14 residues. V shed 5 bases and J shed 5 bases, with 15 bases lying between them.

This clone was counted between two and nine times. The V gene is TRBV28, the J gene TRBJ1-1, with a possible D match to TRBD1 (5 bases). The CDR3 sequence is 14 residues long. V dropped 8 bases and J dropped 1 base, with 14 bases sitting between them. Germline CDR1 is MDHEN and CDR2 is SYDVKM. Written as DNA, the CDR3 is TGTGCCAGCGCCTCTGGGGGGTCGAACACTGAAGCTTTCTTT. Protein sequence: CASASGGSNTEAFF.

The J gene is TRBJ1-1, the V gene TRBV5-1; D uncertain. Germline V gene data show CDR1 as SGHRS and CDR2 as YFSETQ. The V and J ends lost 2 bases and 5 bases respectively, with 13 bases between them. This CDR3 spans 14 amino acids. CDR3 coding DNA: TGCGCCAGCAGCTTTTGGGGAGGTGAAACTGAAGCTTTCTTT. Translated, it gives CASSFWGGETEAFF. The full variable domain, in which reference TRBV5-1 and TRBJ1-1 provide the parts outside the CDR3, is KAGVTQTPRYLIKTRGQQVTLSCSPISGHRSVSWYQQTPGQGLQFLFEYFSETQRNKGNFPGRFSGRQFSNSRSEMNVSTLELGDSALYLCASSFWGGETEAFFGQGTRLTVV.

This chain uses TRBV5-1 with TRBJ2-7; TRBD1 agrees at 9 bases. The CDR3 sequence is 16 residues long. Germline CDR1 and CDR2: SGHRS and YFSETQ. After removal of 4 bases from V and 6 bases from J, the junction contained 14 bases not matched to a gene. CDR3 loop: CASSPGPTGQGSEQYF. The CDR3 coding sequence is TGCGCCAGCAGCCCAGGACCGACCGGACAGGGGTCCGAGCAGTACTTC.

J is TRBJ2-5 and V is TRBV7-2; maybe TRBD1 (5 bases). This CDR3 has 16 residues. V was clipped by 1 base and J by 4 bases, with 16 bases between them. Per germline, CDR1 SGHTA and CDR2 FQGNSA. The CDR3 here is CASSLGQLGAGETQYF. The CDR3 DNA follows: TGTGCCAGCAGCTTAGGACAGTTGGGTGCCGGAGAGACCCAGTACTTC.

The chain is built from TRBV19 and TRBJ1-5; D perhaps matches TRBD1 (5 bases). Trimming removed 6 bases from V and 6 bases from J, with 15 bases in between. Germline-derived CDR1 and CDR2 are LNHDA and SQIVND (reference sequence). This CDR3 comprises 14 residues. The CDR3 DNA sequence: TGTGCCAGTAGCCTCTCCGTCAGGGCTCAGCCCCAGCATTTT. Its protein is CASSLSVRAQPQHF.

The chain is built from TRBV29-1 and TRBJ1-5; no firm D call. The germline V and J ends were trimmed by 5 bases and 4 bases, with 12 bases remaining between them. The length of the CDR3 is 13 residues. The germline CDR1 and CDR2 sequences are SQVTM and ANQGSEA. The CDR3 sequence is CSVPGNGNQPQHF. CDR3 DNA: TGCAGCGTTCCCGGGAACGGGAATCAGCCCCAGCATTTT.

CDR3 protein: CASSEARGQDSSYEQYF. CDR3 DNA: TGTGCCAGCAGTGAAGCTAGAGGACAGGATTCCTCCTACGAGCAGTACTTC. The V call is TRBV25-1, the J call TRBJ2-7; 7 bases map to TRBD1. J lost 0 bases, V lost 2 bases, and 10 bases had no gene match. This CDR3 spans 17 amino acids. Germline V CDR1 and CDR2: MGHDK, SYGVNS.